This T cell receptor (beta chain) was observed in a study of identical twins (dated by TCRdb to about 2016). With respect to the entire study: To test whether fetal clonotypes persist, this study deep-sequenced TCR alpha and beta repertoires from monozygotic twins, from unrelated adults of various ages, and from cord blood. To rule out contamination, the twin experiments were replicated at different times with different library preparation protocols. Results the study describes overall, beyond this receptor: Invariant T cells such as MAIT and iNKT could partly confound zero-insertion analyses, although diverse VJ usage argued against such confounding for most clonotypes. Fewer insertions were carried by abundant cord blood beta clonotypes; a weaker similar trend was observed in young adult naive repertoires, while no such trend was observed in memory repertoires. Because the same donors could not be followed over many years, the conclusions relied on cross-sectional statistical analysis. Compared with coincidental sharing between unrelated individuals, an excess of low generation-probability sequences was observed among out-of-frame TCR alpha sequences shared between twins. In beta out-of-frame sequences, excess twin sharing was weaker, because having fewer shared sequences lowered the signal-to-noise ratio. Recombination models systematically underestimated out-of-frame TCR alpha sharing in monozygotic twins but agreed with sharing between unrelated individuals.

CDR1 MNHEY and CDR2 SMNVEV are derived from the germline V gene (reference sequence). Taken from cysteine to phenylalanine, the CDR3 has 17 residues. The only DNA kept is the CDR3, 51 bases in frame from the first base. Here V drops 3 bases and J drops 3 bases, and the junction holds 11 bases not matched to any gene. Comments on this clonotype: What this receptor recognizes is not known. Base qualities are not recorded, but no much larger clone differs from it by a single base.

The protocol used for the library was 5' RACE. Sequencing used an Illumina HiSeq 2000. A universal primer binding site was introduced by template switching, and a unique molecular identifier was present in the final cDNA, enabling accurate counting of TCR cDNA molecules. Specific primers in the conserved constant-segment region were used to synthesize first-strand cDNA for the TCR alpha and beta chains. To control for contamination, every cDNA library was double barcoded, receiving both a SMART-Mk sample barcode and Illumina barcodes. TruSeq adapter sequences along with Illumina sample barcodes were introduced in two successive PCR steps. The Illumina HiSeq platform was used with custom primers to sequence TCR alpha and beta cDNA libraries. As for the original processing: Unique molecular identifiers were extracted from raw reads with MiGEC, and CDR3 positions were determined with MiXCR. For each individual, recombination models were inferred using an EM algorithm with the repgenHMM and IGoR tools. The tcR package in R was used for shared clonotype analysis, with sharing normalized by the product of cloneset sizes. To study raw recombination free of thymic and clonal selection effects, out-of-frame nonproductive sequences were analyzed. The public reads were reanalyzed by TCRdb: fastp trimming at Q25, MiXCR alignment, in-frame beta chains only. Rows matching on CDR3 protein sequence are summarized as one entry with the most common DNA and genes. None of the V and J calls come from the authors' own analysis; TCRdb made them. The sample records hundreds of thousands of distinct CDR3 sequences, 6.1% of which are singletons. The ten largest clonotypes hold 1.5% to 2% of the sample.

Only healthy Caucasian donors were included. The study also sequenced three unrelated non-twin adults: a male aged 18 to 30, a male aged 50 to 60 and a female aged 50 to 60. Miltenyi CD45RO+ enrichment and human naive T-cell isolation kits were used to isolate memory (CD45RO+) and naive T cells from PBMC. The source is a man aged 18 to 29 in good health. Sequences were obtained from naive T cells sorted from blood. According to the study, the label for this sample's cell subset or site signals: cells isolated with a human naive T-cell isolation kit. The sequence links TRBV27 to TRBJ2-3; the central 8 bases match TRBD2. The CDR3 is CASSFNPAGVLTDTQYF. In nucleotide form, the sequence is TGTGCCAGCAGTTTCAACCCAGCGGGAGTGTTGACAGATACGCAGTATTTT.